The 19 T cell receptor beta chains below all came from one sample that was sequenced in a study of blood T cell repertoires in COVID-19 (TCRdb year 2020). Receptor amplification or capture employed the immunoSEQ multiplex PCR assay. TCRdb holds this immuneACCESS table with in-frame rearrangements only. Some clones are missing; in checked studies, unresolved V genes explain under half, and the rest has no known cause. This sample has about 150,000 clones in its table, and approximately 86% of those were observed once. The ten largest clones capture roughly 3.3% of the sample. Source material: peripheral blood. Source of these receptors: a man in his 70s with acute or convalescent COVID-19.

This chain joins TRBV24-1 and TRBJ2-3; 8 positions agree with TRBD1. This CDR3 is 16 amino acids long. The V and J ends lost 4 bases and 8 bases, in that order; junction bases with no gene match: 13. Germline V gene lookup returns CDR1 KGHDR and CDR2 SFDVKD. The CDR3 loop is CATSEPDRDRPVTQYF. The CDR3 region has the DNA TGTGCCACCAGTGAACCGGACAGGGATCGTCCAGTTACGCAGTATTTT.

The CDR3 protein is CASSHTGGDGNTIYF. DNA of the CDR3: TGTGCCAGCAGCCACACAGGGGGCGATGGAAACACCATATATTTT. The genes are TRBV5-4 and TRBJ1-3; 9 bases line up with TRBD1. The CDR3 has 15 amino acids. Germline CDR1 is SGHNT and CDR2 is YYREEE (reference sequence). J lost 3 bases, V lost 4 bases, and 5 bases had no gene match. Full variable domain (outside the CDR3, taken from reference TRBV5-4 and TRBJ1-3): ETGVTQSPTHLIKTRGQQVTLRCSSQSGHNTVSWYQQALGQGPQFIFQYYREEENGRGNFPPRFSGLQFPNYSSELNVNALELDDSALYLCASSHTGGDGNTIYFGEGSWLTVV.

This sequence joins TRBV27 and TRBJ2-7, with a possible D match to TRBD2 (6 bases). V was shortened by 8 bases and J by 4 bases, with 12 bases between the two germline ends. This CDR3 contains 12 residues. Per the germline V gene, CDR1 is MNHEY and CDR2 is SMNVEV (reference sequence). The CDR3 DNA is TGTGCCAGCTCTTTTCGGGGGTACGAGCAGTACTTC. This codes for CASSFRGYEQYF.

Turning to this clone: The same CDR3 also results from other DNA sequences found in this sample. V is TRBV5-1 and J is TRBJ1-6; tentative D call: TRBD1 (6 bases). V gave up 0 bases and J gave up 10 bases, with 14 bases separating them. Looked up from germline, CDR1 is SGHRS and CDR2 is YFSETQ. This CDR3 is 15 amino acids long. The CDR3 coding sequence is TGCGCCAGCAGCTTGGAAGGGCAGGGGAACTCACCCCTCCACTTT. Its protein product is CASSLEGQGNSPLHF.

This clone was found once. The rearrangement links TRBV6-6 to TRBJ2-2; 8 positions agree with TRBD1. The CDR3 has 14 residues. J gave up 2 bases and V 10 bases, and 6 bases lay outside the gene matches. In germline, CDR1 is MNHNY, CDR2 SVGAGI (reference sequence). CDR3 sequence reads: CATRTGLNTGELFF. DNA for the CDR3: TGTGCCACCAGGACAGGGTTAAACACCGGGGAGCTGTTTTTT.

J is TRBJ2-7 and V is TRBV11-2; 12 positions match TRBD2. The V and J ends lost 1 base and 7 bases, in that order; junction bases with no gene match: 5. This CDR3 region has 15 residues. The germline V gene encodes CDR1 SGHAT and CDR2 FQNNGV. The CDR3 DNA sequence: TGTGCCAGCAGCTTAGTGTTAGGACTAGCGGGAGAGCAGTACTTC. Residues: CASSLVLGLAGEQYF.

At least ten counts were recorded for this clone. The chain uses TRBV7-8 and TRBJ1-1; 9 bases align to TRBD1. The CDR3 runs 15 residues. J gave up 11 bases and V 5 bases, and 15 bases lay outside the gene matches. Germline CDR1 SGHVS, CDR2 FQNEAQ. The CDR3 coding sequence is TGTGCCAGCAGCCCCTACCTCCGGGACAGGGAGCAGGCTTTCTTT. Protein: CASSPYLRDREQAFF.

The rearrangement uses TRBV29-1 and TRBJ2-3; a weak D match, TRBD2 (5 bases). The germline V gene encodes CDR1 SQVTM and CDR2 ANQGSEA. The CDR3 is 10 residues long. Trimming removed 6 bases at V and 14 bases at J, with 15 bases between. The CDR3 loop is CSVETSVLYF. CDR3 coding DNA: TGCAGCGTAGAAACTAGTGTATTGTATTTT.

The V call is TRBV7-2, the J call TRBJ2-7, with 10 positions matching TRBD2. This CDR3 contains 14 residues. Germline trimming cut 1 base from V and 12 bases from J; bases unmatched to any gene: 9. CDR1 SGHTA and CDR2 FQGNSA come from the germline V gene. The CDR3 protein is CASSLVEAGGMGYF. CDR3 DNA sequence: TGTGCCAGCAGCTTAGTTGAAGCGGGAGGGATGGGGTACTTC.

This chain connects TRBV28 to TRBJ2-7, with a possible D match to TRBD1 (5 bases). Germline CDR1 MDHEN, CDR2 SYDVKM. V was pared by 2 bases and J by 3 bases, with 14 bases between. The CDR3 has 15 amino acids. The CDR3 sequence: CASSLSAGNRYEQYF. CDR3 nucleotide sequence: TGTGCCAGCAGTTTAAGTGCAGGGAATCGCTACGAGCAGTACTTC.

The rearrangement joins TRBV7-2 to TRBJ2-7; 10 bases align to TRBD2. J gave up 0 bases and V 5 bases, and 4 bases lay outside the gene matches. The CDR3 length is 15 residues. Germline CDR1 and CDR2: SGHTA and FQGNSA. The CDR3, as DNA: TGTGCCAGCAGCGGAGCGGGAGGGAGCTCCTACGAGCAGTACTTC. Its protein product is CASSGAGGSSYEQYF.

This clone occurred once. The chain recombines TRBV5-1 with TRBJ2-1; 9 bases are a match to TRBD2. Looked up from germline, CDR1 is SGHRS and CDR2 is YFSETQ. Trimming removed 1 base from V and 4 bases from J; junction bases left unmatched: 3. This CDR3 has 15 amino acids. The CDR3: CASSLTSGLYNEQFF. Written as DNA, the CDR3 is TGCGCCAGCAGCTTGACTAGCGGGTTGTACAATGAGCAGTTCTTC.

This clone was detected only once. This chain connects TRBV5-4 to TRBJ1-6, with 8 bases lining up with TRBD1. The CDR3 totals 14 residues. Germline V gene sequence: CDR1 SGHNT, CDR2 YYREEE (reference sequence). V lost 0 bases to trimming and J lost 8 bases; unmatched junction nucleotides: 1. CDR3 DNA sequence: TGTGCCAGCAGCTTGGAACAGGGGGATTCACCCCTCCACTTT. It yields the protein CASSLEQGDSPLHF. The full variable domain, its missing parts supplied by reference TRBV5-4 and TRBJ1-6, is ETGVTQSPTHLIKTRGQQVTLRCSSQSGHNTVSWYQQALGQGPQFIFQYYREEENGRGNFPPRFSGLQFPNYSSELNVNALELDDSALYLCASSLEQGDSPLHFGNGTRLTVT.

The chain employs TRBV29-1 and TRBJ1-2; TRBD1 matches at 7 bases. The CDR3 is made up of 12 amino acids. V was clipped by 4 bases and J by 3 bases; unmatched bases: 2. Germline lookup yields CDR1 SQVTM and CDR2 ANQGSEA. The CDR3 region has the DNA TGCAGCGTTGGACAGGGAGACTATGGCTACACCTTC. Amino acid sequence: CSVGQGDYGYTF.

The chain links TRBV9 to TRBJ2-1, with D maybe TRBD2 (5 bases). CDR1 and CDR2 from the germline V gene are SGDLS and YYNGEE. The CDR3 runs to 14 residues. The V end was cut by 0 bases, the J end by 5 bases, with 9 bases between. The CDR3 region is CASSVELEHNEQFF. As DNA, the CDR3 is TGTGCCAGCAGCGTAGAACTAGAGCACAATGAGCAGTTCTTC.

The V gene is TRBV7-9, the J gene TRBJ1-1; tentatively, D is TRBD1 (6 bases). CDR1 SEHNR and CDR2 FQNEAQ come from the germline V gene (reference sequence). The CDR3 length is 14 residues. Trimming shortened V by 0 bases and J by 1 base, and 6 bases separated the two germline ends. The CDR3 sequence: CASSLAGANTEAFF. As DNA, the CDR3 is TGTGCCAGCAGCTTAGCGGGGGCGAACACTGAAGCTTTCTTT.

The chain uses TRBV5-1 and TRBJ2-3, with 10 bases lining up with TRBD1. Germline CDR1 reads SGHRS; CDR2 reads YFSETQ. This CDR3 spans 15 amino acids. The junction had 4 bases not matched to a gene; V was cut back by 3 bases and J by 3 bases. The CDR3 is CASSSGTGETDTQYF. The CDR3 DNA reads TGCGCCAGCAGCTCCGGGACAGGGGAGACAGATACGCAGTATTTT.

This chain joins TRBV24-1 and TRBJ2-2, with TRBD1 identical over 8 bases. Germline values: CDR1 KGHDR, CDR2 SFDVKD. The CDR3 totals 18 residues. Germline trimming cut 3 bases from V and 6 bases from J; bases unmatched to any gene: 14. The CDR3 spells CATSDSRQGTLRAGELFF. In DNA form, the CDR3 reads TGTGCCACCAGTGATAGCCGACAGGGGACCCTCAGGGCCGGGGAGCTGTTTTTT.

The chain joins TRBV3-1 (or the pseudogene TRBV3-2) to TRBJ2-5; 12 bases map to TRBD1. Trimming cost V 5 bases and J 5 bases; bases outside gene matches: 3. This CDR3 has 14 residues. Germline assignment: CDR1 LGHDT and CDR2 YNNKEL (reference sequence). CDR3 protein: CASSFGTGGETQYF. In nucleotides, the CDR3 is TGTGCCAGCAGCTTTGGGACAGGGGGCGAGACCCAGTACTTC.